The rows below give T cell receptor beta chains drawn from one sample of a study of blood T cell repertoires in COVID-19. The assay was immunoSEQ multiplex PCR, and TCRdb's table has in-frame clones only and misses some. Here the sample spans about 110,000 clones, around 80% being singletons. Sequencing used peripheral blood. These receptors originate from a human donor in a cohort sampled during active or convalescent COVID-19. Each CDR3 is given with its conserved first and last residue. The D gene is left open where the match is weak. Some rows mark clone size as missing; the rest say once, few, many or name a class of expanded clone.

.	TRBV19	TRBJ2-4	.	CASSTSTRTPQYF	TGTGCCAGTAGTACCTCGACTAGAACCCCTCAGTACTTC
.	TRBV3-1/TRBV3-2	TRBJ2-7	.	CASSGGPGTKTGYEQYF	TGTGCCAGCAGCGGAGGGCCGGGAACCAAGACGGGGTACGAGCAGTACTTC
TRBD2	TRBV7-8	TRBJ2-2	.	CASSLIRLAGTGELFF	TGTGCCAGCAGCTTAATTCGACTAGCGGGAACCGGGGAGCTGTTTTTT
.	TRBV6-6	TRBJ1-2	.	CASSYSANGYTF	TGTGCCAGCAGTTACTCTGCGAATGGCTACACCTTC
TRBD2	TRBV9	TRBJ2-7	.	CASSPAGPNYEQYF	TGTGCCAGCAGCCCAGCGGGACCGAACTACGAGCAGTACTTC
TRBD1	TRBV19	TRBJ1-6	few	CASRAGTGGNSPLHF	TGTGCCAGTAGGGCAGGGACAGGGGGAAATTCACCCCTCCACTTT
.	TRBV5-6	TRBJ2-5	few	CASSLADSLTQYF	TGTGCCAGCAGCTTGGCGGACAGTCTGACCCAGTACTTC
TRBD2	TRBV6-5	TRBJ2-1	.	CASSYPGTSWPNEQFF	TGTGCCAGCAGTTACCCCGGGACTAGTTGGCCCAATGAGCAGTTCTTC
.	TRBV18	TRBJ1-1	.	CASSNRGGDTEAFF	TGTGCCAGCTCAAACCGGGGGGGCGACACTGAAGCTTTCTTT
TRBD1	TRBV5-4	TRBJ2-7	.	CASSSDRGRIGLSEQYF	TGTGCCAGCAGCTCTGACAGGGGGAGGATAGGACTTAGCGAGCAGTACTTC
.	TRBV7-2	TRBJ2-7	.	CASSFRQGPSSEQYF	TGTGCCAGCAGCTTTAGGCAGGGCCCGTCCTCCGAGCAGTACTTC
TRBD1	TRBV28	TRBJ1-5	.	CASRGTGTFYSNQPQHF	TGTGCCAGCAGGGGGACAGGGACATTTTATAGCAATCAGCCCCAGCATTTT
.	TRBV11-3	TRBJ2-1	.	CASSLDSGGGARNEQFF	TGTGCCAGCAGCTTAGATAGTGGAGGGGGCGCGCGCAATGAGCAGTTCTTC
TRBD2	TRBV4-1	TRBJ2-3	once	CASSQTGTSGGTDTQYF	TGCGCCAGCAGCCAGACCGGGACTAGCGGGGGGACAGATACGCAGTATTTT
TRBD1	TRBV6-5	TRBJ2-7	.	CASKNPTGANEQYF	TGTGCCAGCAAAAATCCTACAGGGGCCAACGAGCAGTACTTC
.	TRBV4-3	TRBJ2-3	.	CASSQDRGGWFEDTQYF	TGCGCCAGCAGCCAAGATAGGGGGGGATGGTTCGAGGATACGCAGTATTTT
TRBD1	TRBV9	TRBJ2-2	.	CASSVGDRGLGELFF	TGTGCCAGCAGCGTAGGGGACAGGGGGCTCGGGGAGCTGTTTTTT
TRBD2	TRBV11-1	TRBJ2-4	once	CASSSGLAGVWNIQYF	TGTGCCAGCAGCTCCGGACTAGCGGGAGTGTGGAACATTCAGTACTTC
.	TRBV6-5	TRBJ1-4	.	CASRLTGGYEKLFF	TGTGCCAGCCGATTGACAGGCGGATATGAAAAACTGTTTTTT
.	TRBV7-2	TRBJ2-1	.	CASSLAPGKNNEQFF	TGTGCCAGCAGCTTAGCCCCGGGAAAGAACAATGAGCAGTTCTTC
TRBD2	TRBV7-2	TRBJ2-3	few	CASSTVIAGGLQYF	TGTGCCAGCTCCACCGTGATTGCGGGAGGACTCCAGTATTTT
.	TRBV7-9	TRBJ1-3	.	CASTPEWSRGGNTIYF	TGTGCCAGCACCCCAGAGTGGAGCCGGGGAGGAAACACCATATATTTT
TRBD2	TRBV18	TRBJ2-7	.	CASSPTTSGGTYEQYF	TGTGCCAGCTCACCGACAACTAGCGGGGGGACCTACGAGCAGTACTTC
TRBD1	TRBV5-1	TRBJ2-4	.	CASSTGGTKNIQYF	TGCGCCAGCAGCACAGGGGGCACCAAAAACATTCAGTACTTC
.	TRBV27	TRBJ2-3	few	CASSWTVFTDTQYF	TGTGCCAGCAGTTGGACAGTTTTCACAGATACGCAGTATTTT
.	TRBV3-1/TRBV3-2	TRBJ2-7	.	CASSHQTGLSYEQYF	TGTGCCAGCAGCCATCAGACAGGCCTCTCCTACGAGCAGTACTTC
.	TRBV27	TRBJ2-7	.	CASSLFGASYEQYF	TGTGCCAGCAGTTTATTCGGAGCGTCCTACGAGCAGTACTTC
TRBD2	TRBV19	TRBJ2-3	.	CASSTVAGGTDTQYF	TGTGCCAGTAGTACAGTAGCGGGAGGCACAGATACGCAGTATTTT